The next 18 T cell receptor beta chains were all read from a single sample in a study of blood T cell repertoires in COVID-19 (dated by TCRdb to between 2020 and 2021). Library preparation employed the immunoSEQ multiplex PCR assay. The clones in this table, taken by TCRdb from immuneACCESS, are in-frame only. Not every clone is retained; where verified, under half of the shortfall comes from an unresolved V gene, and the cause of the rest is unknown. This sample is represented by some 330,000 clones; more than 75% of them were singletons. The ten largest account for roughly 4% of the sample. The specimen sequenced was PBMCs or T cells enriched from blood (not recorded which). These receptors all come from a man between 25 and 39 years old who had recovered from COVID-19.

The rearrangement links TRBV2 to TRBJ2-1; D ambiguous. Between the trimmed V and J ends, which lost 10 bases and 0 bases, there was a span of 7 bases. The CDR3 runs to 12 residues. Germline V CDR1 and CDR2: SNHLY, FYNNEI. The CDR3 region has the DNA TGTGCCACTCTAGTCTCCTACAATGAGCAGTTCTTC. Translated: CATLVSYNEQFF.

The chain couples TRBV28 to TRBJ2-2; no definite D call. CDR1 is MDHEN and CDR2 is SYDVKM in the germline V gene. The CDR3 totals 15 residues. V was shortened by 2 bases and J by 1 base, with 8 bases between the two germline ends. The CDR3 region is CASSLAGVNTGELFF. The CDR3 region has the DNA TGTGCCAGCAGTTTAGCAGGCGTGAACACCGGGGAGCTGTTTTTT.

The gene calls are TRBV11-2 and TRBJ2-1; the match to TRBD2 covers 13 bases. Per germline, CDR1 SGHAT and CDR2 FQNNGV. The CDR3 consists of 18 residues. Losses at the gene ends were 4 bases for V and 2 bases for J; bases not matched to a gene: 8. The CDR3 bases are TGTGCCAGCAGCTCCGGGACTAGCGGGAAAAAGCCCTACAATGAGCAGTTCTTC. This gives the protein CASSSGTSGKKPYNEQFF.

V is TRBV7-9 and J is TRBJ2-7, with D maybe TRBD1 (6 bases). V lost 3 bases, J lost 1 base, and 10 bases lay in between. The CDR3 covers 14 residues. In germline, CDR1 is SEHNR, CDR2 FQNEAQ (reference sequence). CDR3 sequence (DNA): TGTGCCAGCAGCTTCTCAGGGGCGTCCTACGAGCAGTACTTC. Residues: CASSFSGASYEQYF.

The gene calls are TRBV27 and TRBJ1-2; D is unresolved. The germline V gene has CDR1 MNHEY and CDR2 SMNVEV (reference sequence). V was pared by 4 bases and J by 0 bases, with 9 bases between. The CDR3 is made up of 14 amino acids. The CDR3 region has the DNA TGTGCCAGCAGTTACTCAGGTGCTAACTATGGCTACACCTTC. Amino acids: CASSYSGANYGYTF.

The V call is TRBV5-1, the J call TRBJ2-5; tentatively, D is TRBD1 (6 bases). V dropped 6 bases and J dropped 5 bases, with 14 bases sitting between them. The CDR3 length is 13 residues. The germline V gene encodes CDR1 SGHRS and CDR2 YFSETQ. For the CDR3, the DNA is TGCGCCAGCAACCAGGGACAACGGGAGACCCAGTACTTC. Translated, it gives CASNQGQRETQYF.

This clone has only a few counts. The rearrangement joins TRBV12-3 or TRBV12-4 to TRBJ1-4; D is perhaps TRBD1 (6 bases). This CDR3 region has 13 residues. V was cut by 2 bases and J by 8 bases, with 9 bases left in between. CDR3 sequence reads: CASSLRGTEKLFF. The CDR3 DNA sequence: TGTGCCAGCAGTTTAAGGGGGACGGAAAAACTGTTTTTT.

This chain links TRBV7-9 with TRBJ1-3; a possible D gene is TRBD1 (5 bases). Germline lookup yields CDR1 SEHNR and CDR2 FQNEAQ (reference sequence). Trimming removed 5 bases from V and 0 bases from J, with 14 bases in between. CDR3 length equals 16 residues. The CDR3 loop is CASSKTATFSGNTIYF. CDR3 DNA: TGTGCCAGCAGCAAGACAGCCACATTCTCTGGAAACACCATATATTTT. The variable domain in full, completed from reference TRBV7-9 and TRBJ1-3, reads DTGVSQNPRHKITKRGQNVTFRCDPISEHNRLYWYRQTLGQGPEFLTYFQNEAQLEKSRLLSDRFSAERPKGSFSTLEIQRTEQGDSAMYLCASSKTATFSGNTIYFGEGSWLTVV.

This chain joins TRBV11-2 and TRBJ1-2; 9 bases match TRBD1. This CDR3 region has 15 residues. The junction had 7 bases not matched to a gene; V was cut back by 6 bases and J by 2 bases. The germline CDR1 and CDR2 sequences are SGHAT and FQNNGV. The CDR3 nucleotides read TGTGCCAGCAGTCCACAGGGGGCGATAAACTATGGCTACACCTTC. It specifies CASSPQGAINYGYTF. The full variable domain, its missing parts supplied by reference TRBV11-2 and TRBJ1-2, is EAGVAQSPRYKIIEKRQSVAFWCNPISGHATLYWYQQILGQGPKLLIQFQNNGVVDDSQLPKDRFSAERLKGVDSTLKIQPAKLEDSAVYLCASSPQGAINYGYTFGSGTRLTVV.

This chain joins TRBV9 and TRBJ1-2; 11 bases agree with TRBD1. There are 16 residues in the CDR3. The V and J ends lost 0 bases and 8 bases, in that order; junction bases with no gene match: 9. CDR1 and CDR2 from the germline V gene are SGDLS and YYNGEE. This CDR3 reads CASSVAHPGQGEGYTF. DNA for the CDR3: TGTGCCAGCAGCGTAGCCCATCCGGGACAGGGGGAAGGCTACACCTTC.

The chain combines TRBV5-5 with TRBJ2-5; TRBD2 is a possible D gene (6 bases). Per germline, CDR1 SGHKS and CDR2 YYEKEE (reference sequence). With 3 bases removed from V and 7 bases from J, the gap between germline ends came to 22 bases. The length of the CDR3 is 16 residues. CDR3 coding DNA: TGTGCCAGCAGCTCTGCCCCGGGACCGCCGACTAGGACCCAGTACTTC. This gives the protein CASSSAPGPPTRTQYF.

For the CDR3, the DNA is TGCAGTGCTGAACAGGATTCTGAAGCTTTCTTT. It specifies CSAEQDSEAFF. The V call is TRBV20-1, the J call TRBJ1-1; weak D call: TRBD1 (5 bases). This CDR3 has 11 amino acids. Trimming removed 5 bases at V and 6 bases at J, with 10 bases between. Germline V gene data show CDR1 as DFQATT and CDR2 as SNEGSKA (reference sequence).

The rearrangement uses TRBV10-3 and TRBJ1-3; TRBD1 matches at 7 bases. This CDR3 has 14 amino acids. After removal of 10 bases from V and 4 bases from J, the junction contained 10 bases not matched to a gene. Germline V gene data show CDR1 as ENHRY and CDR2 as SYGVKD. As DNA, the CDR3 is TGTGCCACCGGAGCCGACAGGGAAGGAAACACCATATATTTT. This encodes CATGADREGNTIYF.

The rearrangement links TRBV5-1 to TRBJ2-3; 11 nucleotides match TRBD2. Germline CDR1 SGHRS, CDR2 YFSETQ. V dropped 4 bases and J dropped 1; count of bases not matched to a gene: 2. This CDR3 spans 15 amino acids. The CDR3 nucleotides are TGCGCCAGCAGCGGGGGACTAGCGGGCACAGATACGCAGTATTTT. Translated, it gives CASSGGLAGTDTQYF.

The chain has TRBV2 and TRBJ1-2; 8 nucleotides line up with TRBD1. This CDR3 region has 16 residues. Trimming cost V 5 bases and J 4 bases; bases outside gene matches: 12. From germline, CDR1 is SNHLY and CDR2 FYNNEI. Written as DNA, the CDR3 is TGTGCCAGCAGTCGATTACAGGGGGAGGGATTCTATGGCTACACCTTC. Residues: CASSRLQGEGFYGYTF. Using reference TRBV2 and TRBJ1-2 for the parts outside the CDR3, the full variable domain is EPEVTQTPSHQVTQMGQEVILRCVPISNHLYFYWYRQILGQKVEFLVSFYNNEISEKSEIFDDQFSVERPDGSNFTLKIRSTKLEDSAMYFCASSRLQGEGFYGYTFGSGTRLTVV.

The chain carries TRBV12-5 and TRBJ1-6; the D is unclear. Trimming took off 4 bases at V and 9 bases at J, with 13 bases between the two ends. The CDR3 runs 14 residues. CDR1 is LGHNT and CDR2 is FRNRAP in the germline V gene. The chain's CDR3 is CASGSTNRGSPLHF. The CDR3 bases are TGTGCTAGTGGTTCGACTAACCGGGGTTCACCCCTCCACTTT.

The CDR3 DNA sequence: TGTGCCAGTCGTTTCGACAGGACAACTGGAAACACCATATATTTT. It specifies CASRFDRTTGNTIYF. The rearrangement links TRBV19 to TRBJ1-3, with D possibly matching TRBD1 (6 bases). CDR1 and CDR2 from the germline V gene are LNHDA and SQIVND (reference sequence). The CDR3 totals 15 residues. With 8 bases removed from V and 2 bases from J, the gap between germline ends came to 16 bases.

This clone was recorded only once. The rearrangement links TRBV6-5 to TRBJ1-1; D ambiguous. CDR1 and CDR2 from the germline V gene are MNHEY and SVGAGI. The CDR3 is made up of 16 amino acids. Trimming left V 2 bases short and J 1 base short, with 14 bases between. CDR3 amino acids: CASSYAGVRKNTEAFF. As DNA, the CDR3 is TGTGCCAGCAGTTACGCTGGTGTCAGGAAGAACACTGAAGCTTTCTTT.